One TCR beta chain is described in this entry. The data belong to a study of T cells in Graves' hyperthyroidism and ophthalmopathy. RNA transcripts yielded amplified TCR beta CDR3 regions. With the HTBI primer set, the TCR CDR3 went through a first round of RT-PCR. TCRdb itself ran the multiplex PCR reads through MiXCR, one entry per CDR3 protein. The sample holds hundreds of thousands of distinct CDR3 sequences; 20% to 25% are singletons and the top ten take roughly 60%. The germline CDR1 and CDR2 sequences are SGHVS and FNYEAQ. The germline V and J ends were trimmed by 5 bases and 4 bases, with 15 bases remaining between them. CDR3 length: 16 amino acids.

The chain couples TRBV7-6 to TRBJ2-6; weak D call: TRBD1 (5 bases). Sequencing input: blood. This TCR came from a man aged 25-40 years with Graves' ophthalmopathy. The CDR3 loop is CASSQGRGTGANVLTF. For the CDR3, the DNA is TGTGCCAGCAGCCAGGGAAGGGGAACCGGGGCCAACGTCCTGACTTTC.